The 22 T cell receptor beta chains below all came from one sample that was sequenced in a study of shared T cell receptors in the human thymus. Some clones are missing from TCRdb's copy, which holds only in-frame ones; the method was immunoSEQ multiplex PCR. Here the sample spans a few hundred thousand clones, about 95% being singletons. Sequenced sample: thymocytes. These receptors all come from a human donor.

V is TRBV9 and J is TRBJ2-1; TRBD2 aligns across 12 bases. Germline V lookup: CDR1 SGDLS, CDR2 YYNGEE. The J segment lost 5 bases and the V segment lost 4 bases, leaving 4 bases of the junction unmatched. This CDR3 is 15 amino acids long. The CDR3 DNA reads TGTGCCAGCAGCATCTGGACTAGCGGGGACAATGAGCAGTTCTTC. This gives the protein CASSIWTSGDNEQFF.

Here the CDR3 DNA reads TGTGCCAGCAGCCCCACTAGAACGGGCTACAATGAGCAGTTCTTC. Its protein product is CASSPTRTGYNEQFF. The rearrangement uses TRBV11-2 and TRBJ2-1, with a tentative D call TRBD2 (5 bases). V was shortened by 5 bases and J by 3 bases, with 14 bases between the two germline ends. The CDR3 extends over 15 amino acids. CDR1 and CDR2 (germline): SGHAT, FQNNGV.

The rearrangement joins TRBV28 to TRBJ2-2; D gene uncertain. Looked up from germline, CDR1 is MDHEN and CDR2 is SYDVKM. The CDR3 contains 10 residues. Trimming stripped 6 bases from V and 6 bases from J, with 2 bases between. This CDR3 is CASSSGELFF. The CDR3 DNA follows: TGTGCCAGCAGCTCCGGGGAGCTGTTTTTT.

The CDR3 sequence is CASSFGRYLSTDTQYF. Written as DNA, the CDR3 is TGTGCCAGCAGCTTCGGCAGGTACCTTAGCACAGATACGCAGTATTTT. J is TRBJ2-3 and V is TRBV27; D gene uncertain. Germline-derived CDR1 and CDR2 are MNHEY and SMNVEV (reference sequence). The CDR3 is 16 amino acids. The V end was cut by 6 bases, the J end by 0 bases, with 16 bases between.

The chain couples TRBV30 to TRBJ2-7; TRBD1 might be the D (5 bases). The CDR3 length is 14 residues. CDR1 is GTSNPN and CDR2 is SVGIG in the germline V gene (reference sequence). V lost 0 bases and J lost 2, with 11 bases in between. The CDR3 DNA follows: TGTGCCTGGAGTGTACAGGACAAAACCTACGAGCAGTACTTC. Translating gives CAWSVQDKTYEQYF.

The rearrangement links TRBV5-4 to TRBJ2-7; the match to TRBD2 covers 8 bases. CDR1 is SGHNT, CDR2 YYREEE, per germline (reference sequence). The length of the CDR3 is 17 residues. The V and J ends lost 4 bases and 3 bases, in that order; junction bases with no gene match: 15. The CDR3, as DNA: TGTGCCAGCAGCCCACACCTCGGAGCGGGAGTGATCTACGAGCAGTACTTC. Translated, it gives CASSPHLGAGVIYEQYF. Full variable domain (missing parts from reference TRBV5-4 and TRBJ2-7): ETGVTQSPTHLIKTRGQQVTLRCSSQSGHNTVSWYQQALGQGPQFIFQYYREEENGRGNFPPRFSGLQFPNYSSELNVNALELDDSALYLCASSPHLGAGVIYEQYFGPGTRLTVT.

This clone has just one count. The chain is built from TRBV30 and TRBJ1-5, with 9 bases fitting TRBD1. V shed 2 bases and J 7 bases; nucleotides not matched to a gene: 6. This CDR3 contains 14 residues. Germline values: CDR1 GTSNPN, CDR2 SVGIG (reference sequence). CDR3 DNA sequence: TGTGCCTGGAGTCGGACAGGGGCGAAGCAGCCCCAGCATTTT. The encoded protein is CAWSRTGAKQPQHF. Full variable domain (outside the CDR3, taken from reference TRBV30 and TRBJ1-5): SQTIHQWPATLVQPVGSPLSLECTVEGTSNPNLYWYRQAAGRGLQLLFYSVGIGQISSEVPQNLSASRPQDRQFILSSKKLLLSDSGFYLCAWSRTGAKQPQHFGDGTRLSIL.

The chain joins TRBV11-2 to TRBJ2-3, with D hard to call. Looked up from germline, CDR1 is SGHAT and CDR2 is FQNNGV. Trimming shortened V by 6 bases and J by 2 bases, and 3 bases separated the two germline ends. The CDR3 runs 11 residues. CDR3 sequence reads: CASRFTDTQYF. The CDR3 coding sequence is TGTGCCAGCAGGTTCACAGATACGCAGTATTTT.

The chain combines TRBV7-2 with TRBJ2-1, with unresolved D. CDR1 SGHTA and CDR2 FQGNSA come from the germline V gene. V was pared by 3 bases and J by 3 bases, with 15 bases between. This CDR3 region has 16 residues. The CDR3 nucleotides are TGTGCCAGCAGCTTTTTCCTGTGGGAAGTCTACAATGAGCAGTTCTTC. As protein: CASSFFLWEVYNEQFF.

The chain has TRBV28 and TRBJ2-3, with D uncertain. CDR1 is MDHEN and CDR2 is SYDVKM in the germline V gene. The V and J ends lost 4 bases and 4 bases respectively, with 9 bases between them. The length of the CDR3 is 13 residues. This CDR3 reads CASSSSSADTQYF. Written as DNA, the CDR3 is TGTGCCAGCAGTTCCTCGTCGGCAGATACGCAGTATTTT.

The chain joins TRBV10-3 to TRBJ2-3, with D possibly called TRBD1 or TRBD2 (6 bases each). Trimming shortened V by 7 bases and J by 5 bases, and 13 bases separated the two germline ends. CDR3 size: 13 residues. Germline V CDR1 and CDR2: ENHRY, SYGVKD. The CDR3 protein is CAIKRGAEDTQYF. The CDR3 nucleotides are TGTGCCATCAAAAGGGGGGCGGAAGATACGCAGTATTTT.

V usage is TRBV11-3 and J usage is TRBJ2-5; D perhaps matches TRBD2 (6 bases). V lost 3 bases and J lost 2, with 10 bases in between. Germline V gene lookup returns CDR1 SGHNT and CDR2 YENEEA. This CDR3 has 14 residues. CDR3 amino acids: CASSLDGTQETQYF. The DNA of the CDR3 is TGTGCCAGCAGCTTGGACGGGACTCAAGAGACCCAGTACTTC.

This chain joins TRBV4-1 and TRBJ2-3, with D tentatively TRBD1 (6 bases). The CDR3 is 15 amino acids. Germline V lookup: CDR1 MGHRA, CDR2 YSYEKL. The ends were cut back, 0 bases at V and 4 bases at J, with 11 bases in the middle. The CDR3 sequence: CASSQDKGGPDTQYF. CDR3 DNA sequence: TGCGCCAGCAGCCAAGATAAAGGGGGTCCAGATACGCAGTATTTT.

The V gene is TRBV30, the J gene TRBJ2-1; 9 positions agree with TRBD2. V was pared by 4 bases and J by 4 bases, with 14 bases of the junction left unmatched. Germline V gives CDR1 GTSNPN, CDR2 SVGIG (reference sequence). CDR3 size: 17 residues. Written as DNA, the CDR3 is TGTGCCTGGACCCAAATCGCGGGGGGGCTTACATACAATGAGCAGTTCTTC. This sequence encodes CAWTQIAGGLTYNEQFF. Supplemented by reference TRBV30 and TRBJ2-1, the full variable domain reads SQTIHQWPATLVQPVGSPLSLECTVEGTSNPNLYWYRQAAGRGLQLLFYSVGIGQISSEVPQNLSASRPQDRQFILSSKKLLLSDSGFYLCAWTQIAGGLTYNEQFFGPGTRLTVL.

The V and J genes are TRBV9 and TRBJ2-7; 10 nucleotides agree with TRBD2. In germline, CDR1 is SGDLS, CDR2 YYNGEE. V gave up 0 bases and J gave up 3 bases; unmatched junction bases: 9. The CDR3 totals 17 residues. The CDR3 here is CASSVEAGGPPVYEQYF. In DNA form, the CDR3 reads TGTGCCAGCAGCGTAGAAGCGGGAGGGCCTCCCGTCTACGAGCAGTACTTC.

CDR3 nucleotides: TGCGCCAGCATGAACACAGGGAGCACAGATACGCAGTATTTT. It specifies CASMNTGSTDTQYF. The chain carries TRBV10-2 and TRBJ2-3; tentative D call: TRBD1 (6 bases). The V gene's germline CDR1 is WSHSY and CDR2 SAAADI. There are 14 residues in the CDR3. Trimming pared 7 bases from V and 0 bases from J, leaving 11 bases between.

J is TRBJ2-7 and V is TRBV5-1; D could derive from TRBD1 or TRBD2 (5 bases each). The CDR3 is 15 residues long. The germline V gene encodes CDR1 SGHRS and CDR2 YFSETQ. The ends were cut back, 4 bases at V and 2 bases at J, with 16 bases in the middle. For the CDR3, the DNA is TGCGCCAGCAGCCCCAGGGTAGCGAGACCCTACGAGCAGTACTTC. It specifies CASSPRVARPYEQYF. Looking up the rest from reference TRBV5-1 and TRBJ2-7 gives the full variable domain: KAGVTQTPRYLIKTRGQQVTLSCSPISGHRSVSWYQQTPGQGLQFLFEYFSETQRNKGNFPGRFSGRQFSNSRSEMNVSTLELGDSALYLCASSPRVARPYEQYFGPGTRLTVT.

The sample holds one count of this clone. This chain joins TRBV28 and TRBJ1-1, with D perhaps matching TRBD1 (6 bases). Germline V gives CDR1 MDHEN, CDR2 SYDVKM. Trimming removed 8 bases from V and 12 bases from J, with 22 bases in between. This CDR3 contains 13 residues. In DNA, the CDR3 is TGTGCCAGCGACCCCAGGGACACAAGGGTGTCTTTCTTT. Protein sequence: CASDPRDTRVSFF.

The rearrangement links TRBV19 to TRBJ1-5, with D tentatively TRBD1 (5 bases). This CDR3 contains 14 residues. Trimming took 6 bases from V and 4 from J, leaving 13 bases between them. Germline CDR1 reads LNHDA; CDR2 reads SQIVND (reference sequence). The DNA for the CDR3 is TGTGCCAGTAGGCCGGGACGCATAAATCAGCCCCAGCATTTT. This codes for CASRPGRINQPQHF.

This clone was recorded once. The chain carries TRBV5-1 and TRBJ1-1, with a tentative D call TRBD1 (5 bases). Trimming removed 0 bases at V and 0 bases at J, with 15 bases between. Germline values: CDR1 SGHRS, CDR2 YFSETQ. This CDR3 has 17 residues. The CDR3 bases are TGCGCCAGCAGCTTGGTGGGGGGAGGGTCGGTGAACACTGAAGCTTTCTTT. Translation: CASSLVGGGSVNTEAFF.

Only one count was recorded for this clone. The CDR3 protein is CASSPGTSGPNEQFF. CDR3 sequence (DNA): TGTGCCAGCAGCCCCGGGACTAGCGGGCCTAATGAGCAGTTCTTC. The chain combines TRBV7-8 with TRBJ2-1, with 12 bases matching TRBD2. The CDR3 runs 15 residues. Trimming removed 5 bases from V and 7 bases from J; junction bases left unmatched: 6. From germline, CDR1 is SGHVS and CDR2 FQNEAQ.

The chain uses TRBV27 and TRBJ2-2; 10 nucleotides align to TRBD1. The CDR3 has 16 residues. Germline CDR1 MNHEY, CDR2 SMNVEV (reference sequence). With 4 bases clipped from V and 6 bases from J, the junction kept 8 bases outside the gene matches. The CDR3 sequence is CASSSPRDRGPGELFF. CDR3 bases: TGTGCCAGCAGTTCCCCGCGGGACAGGGGTCCCGGGGAGCTGTTTTTT.